This T cell receptor (beta chain) appears in the sequencing data of a study of blood T cells in healthy people across ages. Study observations and caveats: No one knew whether donors had CMV, which possibly confounded expanded clonotype changes.

In regard to this clonotype: What it binds is not known.

PCR was performed a second time for about 7 to 11 cycles using a sample-barcoded 5' primer and a J-beta primer mix. Researchers report that each sample yielded at least 2.5 million CDR3-containing paired-end reads. TCRdb reanalysed the 5' RACE reads using MiXCR and keeps one entry per CDR3 protein. The sample comprises hundreds of thousands of distinct CDR3 sequences, around 25% of which are singletons, and 9.4% rests with the top ten. The CDR3 is made up of 15 amino acids. V shed 5 bases and J shed 5 bases, with 19 bases lying between them. CDR1 and CDR2 from the germline V gene are SGHNT and YENEEA. Each sample gave at least 6.5 million isolated PBMCs. These sequences were also reported in another study, on T cells of mothers and their children. From that second work: Evidence of persistent microchimeric T cell clones was absent.

Sequencing was carried out using blood. The sequence derives from a boy younger than 18 in good health. The chain joins TRBV11-3 to TRBJ2-7; D tentatively reads TRBD1 or TRBD2 (5 bases each). In DNA, the CDR3 is TGTGCCAGCAGCCCGGGACCCCGTATGTCCGACGAGCAGTACTTC. This gives the protein CASSPGPRMSDEQYF.